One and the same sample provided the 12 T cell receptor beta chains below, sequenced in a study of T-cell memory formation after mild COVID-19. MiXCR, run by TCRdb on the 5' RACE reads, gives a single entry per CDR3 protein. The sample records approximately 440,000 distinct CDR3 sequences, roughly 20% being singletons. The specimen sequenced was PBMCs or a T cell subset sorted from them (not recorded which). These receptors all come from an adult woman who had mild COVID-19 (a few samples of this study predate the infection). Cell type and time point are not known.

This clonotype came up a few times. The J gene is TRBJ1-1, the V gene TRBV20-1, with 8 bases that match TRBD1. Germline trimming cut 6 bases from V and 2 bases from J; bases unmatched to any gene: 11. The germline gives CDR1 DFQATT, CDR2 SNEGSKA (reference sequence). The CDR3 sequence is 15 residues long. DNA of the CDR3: TGCAGTGCCCGGACAGGGTGGTATGGCAACACTGAAGCTTTCTTT. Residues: CSARTGWYGNTEAFF.

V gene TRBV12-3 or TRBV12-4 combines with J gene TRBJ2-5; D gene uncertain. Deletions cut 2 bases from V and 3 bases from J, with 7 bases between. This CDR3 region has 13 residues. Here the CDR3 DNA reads TGTGCCAGCAGTTTAATAACCAAAGAGACCCAGTACTTC. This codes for CASSLITKETQYF.

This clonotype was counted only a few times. CDR3: CASSQGRGHSPLHF. The DNA for the CDR3 is TGCGCCAGCAGCCAAGGCAGGGGGCATTCACCCCTCCACTTT. The rearrangement links TRBV4-3 to TRBJ1-6; 8 bases are shared with TRBD1. The germline gives CDR1 LGHNA, CDR2 YSLEER. V lost 1 base to trimming and J lost 8 bases; unmatched junction nucleotides: 1. This CDR3 has 14 residues.

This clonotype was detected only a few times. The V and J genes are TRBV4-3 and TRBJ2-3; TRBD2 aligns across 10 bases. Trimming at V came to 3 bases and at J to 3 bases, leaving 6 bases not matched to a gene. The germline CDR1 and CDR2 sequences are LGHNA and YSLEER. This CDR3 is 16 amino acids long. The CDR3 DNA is TGCGCCAGCAGCCAGAAAGCGGGAGGGGGGACAGATACGCAGTATTTT. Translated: CASSQKAGGGTDTQYF.

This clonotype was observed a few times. The CDR3 coding sequence is TGTGCCAGCAGCCAGTTACCCGACAGGGGAGGGTACTACGAGCAGTACTTC. Translation gives CASSQLPDRGGYYEQYF. V gene TRBV3-1 combines with J gene TRBJ2-7, with D perhaps matching TRBD1 (8 bases). Germline CDR1 is LGHDT and CDR2 is YNNKEL (reference sequence). The CDR3 spans 17 residues. V lost 3 bases to trimming and J lost 3 bases, with 21 bases between them.

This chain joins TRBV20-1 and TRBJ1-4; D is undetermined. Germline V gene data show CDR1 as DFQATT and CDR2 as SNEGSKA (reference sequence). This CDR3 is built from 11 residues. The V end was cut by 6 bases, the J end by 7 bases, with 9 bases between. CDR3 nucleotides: TGCAGTGCCCAAGCTGGTGAAAAACTGTTTTTT. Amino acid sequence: CSAQAGEKLFF.

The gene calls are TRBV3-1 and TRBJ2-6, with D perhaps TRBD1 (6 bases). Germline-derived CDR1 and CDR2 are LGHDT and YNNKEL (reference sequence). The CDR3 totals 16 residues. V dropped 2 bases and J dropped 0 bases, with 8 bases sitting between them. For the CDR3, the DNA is TGTGCCAGCAGCCAACGACAGGACTCTGGGGCCAACGTCCTGACTTTC. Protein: CASSQRQDSGANVLTF.

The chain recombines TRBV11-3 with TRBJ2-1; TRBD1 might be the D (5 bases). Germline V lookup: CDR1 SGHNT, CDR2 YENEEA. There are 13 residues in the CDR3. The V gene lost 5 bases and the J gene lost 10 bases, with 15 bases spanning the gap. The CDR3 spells CASSAGGRAEQFF. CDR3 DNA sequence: TGTGCCAGCAGCGCCGGCGGCAGGGCAGAGCAGTTCTTC. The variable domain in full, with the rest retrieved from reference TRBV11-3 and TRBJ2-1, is EAGVVQSPRYKIIEKKQPVAFWCNPISGHNTLYWYLQNLGQGPELLIRYENEEAVDDSQLPKDRFSAERLKGVDSTLKIQPAELGDSAVYLCASSAGGRAEQFFGPGTRLTVL.

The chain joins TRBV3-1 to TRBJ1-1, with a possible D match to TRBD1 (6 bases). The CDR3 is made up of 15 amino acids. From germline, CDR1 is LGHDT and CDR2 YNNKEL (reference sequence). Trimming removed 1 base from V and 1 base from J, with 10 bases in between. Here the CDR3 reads CASSQGGTWNTEAFF. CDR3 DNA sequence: TGTGCCAGCAGCCAAGGGGGGACATGGAACACTGAAGCTTTCTTT.

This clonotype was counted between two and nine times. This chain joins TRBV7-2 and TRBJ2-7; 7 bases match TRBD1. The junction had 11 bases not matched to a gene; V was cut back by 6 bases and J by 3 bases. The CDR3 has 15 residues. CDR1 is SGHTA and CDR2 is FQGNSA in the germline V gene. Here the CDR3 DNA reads TGTGCCAGCAGTTATAAACAGGGGTACGACTACGAGCAGTACTTC. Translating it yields CASSYKQGYDYEQYF.

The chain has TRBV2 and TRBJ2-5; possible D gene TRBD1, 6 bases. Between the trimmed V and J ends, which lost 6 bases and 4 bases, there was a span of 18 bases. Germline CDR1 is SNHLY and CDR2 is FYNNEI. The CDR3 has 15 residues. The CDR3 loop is CASSLGPRGGETQYF. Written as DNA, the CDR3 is TGTGCCAGCAGCCTGGGACCCCGAGGGGGAGAGACCCAGTACTTC. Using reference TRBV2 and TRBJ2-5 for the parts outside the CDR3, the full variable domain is EPEVTQTPSHQVTQMGQEVILRCVPISNHLYFYWYRQILGQKVEFLVSFYNNEISEKSEIFDDQFSVERPDGSNFTLKIRSTKLEDSAMYFCASSLGPRGGETQYFGPGTRLLVL.

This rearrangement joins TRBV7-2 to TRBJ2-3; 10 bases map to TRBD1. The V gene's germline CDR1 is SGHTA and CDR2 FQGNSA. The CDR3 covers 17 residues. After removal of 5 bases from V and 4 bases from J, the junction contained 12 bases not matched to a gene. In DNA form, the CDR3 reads TGTGCCAGCAGCCGGGACAGGGGTGAACCGAGGGCAGATACGCAGTATTTT. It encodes CASSRDRGEPRADTQYF. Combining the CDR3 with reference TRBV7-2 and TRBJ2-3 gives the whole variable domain GAGVSQSPSNKVTEKGKDVELRCDPISGHTALYWYRQSLGQGLEFLIYFQGNSAPDKSGLPSDRFSAERTGGSVSTLTIQRTQQEDSAVYLCASSRDRGEPRADTQYFGPGTRLTVL.